The 9 T cell receptor beta chains listed next were all sequenced from one sample in a study of T cells in women clearing cervical HPV infection. Some clones are missing from TCRdb's copy, which holds only in-frame ones; the method was immunoSEQ multiplex PCR. The sample has 30,000 or so clones. Input material: blood buffy coat. These receptors came from a woman aged 18-70 years with a cervical HPV16 infection that either progressed to CIN3+ or cleared (not recorded which).

As for this clone: The CDR3 is cut off 3 residues early in the read; its end comes from the germline J gene. The chain joins TRBV10-1 to TRBJ2-3; 9 nucleotides agree with TRBD1. CDR1 and CDR2 (germline): WNHNN, SYGVQD (reference sequence). This CDR3 contains 16 residues. V shed 4 bases, J shed 5 bases, and the junction held 10 bases outside the gene matches. The CDR3 DNA, read in part, is TGCGCCAGCAGTGCCGGGACAGGGATGGAGAAAGATACG. It translates to CASSAGTGMEKDT. The whole CDR3 is CASSAGTGMEKDTQYF.

Comment on this clone: The sequence runs out 3 residues before the end of the CDR3; the remainder is reconstructed from the germline J gene. The rearrangement links TRBV18 to TRBJ1-5; D is unresolved. Germline-derived CDR1 and CDR2 are KGHSH and LQKENI. The CDR3 consists of 13 residues. The part of the CDR3 DNA that was read is TGTGCCAGCTCACCACCTAACGGTAGTCCC. Translating it yields CASSPPNGSP. The entire CDR3 protein reads CASSPPNGSPQHF.

On this clone: The sequenced fragment ends 3 residues before the CDR3 boundary, so the rest is inferred from the germline J gene. V usage is TRBV12-5 and J usage is TRBJ2-7, with D tentatively TRBD1 (6 bases). Germline-derived CDR1 and CDR2 are LGHNT and FRNRAP. V dropped 0 bases and J dropped 2 bases, with 14 bases sitting between them. The CDR3 spans 16 residues. The CDR3 bases that were read are TGTGCTAGTGGTTTGGTTCTAGGGGGTAGCACCTACGAG. It yields the protein CASGLVLGGSTYE. The complete CDR3 protein is CASGLVLGGSTYEQYF. Full variable domain (outside the CDR3, taken from reference TRBV12-5 and TRBJ2-7): DARVTQTPRHKVTEMGQEVTMRCQPILGHNTVFWYRQTMMQGLELLAYFRNRAPLDDSGMPKDRFSAEMPDATLATLKIQPSEPRDSAVYFCASGLVLGGSTYEQYFGPGTRLTVT.

A word on this clone: The CDR3 end falls 3 residues outside the read, so it is completed with the germline J gene. The genes are TRBV2 and TRBJ1-1; D is ambiguous. The CDR3 covers 13 residues. The V end was cut by 3 bases, the J end by 7 bases, with 12 bases between. Germline CDR1 SNHLY, CDR2 FYNNEI. Incomplete CDR3 DNA: TGTGCCAGCAGTGATTGGTTGCGGGGTGAA. Encoded protein: CASSDWLRGE. The whole CDR3 sequence reads CASSDWLRGEAFF.

The part of the CDR3 DNA that was read is TGTGCCAGCAGCTTAGGCGGGAGGGCCCTGAATGAG. Translated, it gives CASSLGGRALNE. The complete CDR3 sequence is CASSLGGRALNEQFF. The chain carries TRBV11-1 and TRBJ2-1, with TRBD2 matching 9 bases. The read is 3 residues too short to cover the CDR3 end, so that end is filled in from the germline J gene. From germline, CDR1 is SGHAT and CDR2 FQDESV (reference sequence). The V gene end was trimmed by 1 base and the J gene end by 7 bases; junction bases not matched to a gene: 5. The CDR3 contains 15 residues.

Here the CDR3 reads CASRETGGGEPQHF. The CDR3 DNA, read in part, is TGTGCCAGCAGAGAAACAGGGGGAGGGGAGCCC. The chain carries TRBV2 and TRBJ1-5; TRBD1 aligns across 8 bases. The CDR3 extends 3 residues past the end of the read, so its final part is completed from the germline J gene. The V gene's germline CDR1 is SNHLY and CDR2 FYNNEI. Losses at the gene ends were 6 bases for V and 8 bases for J; bases not matched to a gene: 9. CDR3 size: 14 residues.

A note on this clone: Sequencing ends 3 residues short of the CDR3 end; the germline J gene provides the rest. The chain couples TRBV30 to TRBJ1-2, with TRBD1 matching 7 bases. The length of the CDR3 is 13 residues. Germline V gene data show CDR1 as GTSNPN and CDR2 as SVGIG (reference sequence). CDR3 sequence reads: CAWYRDRPYDYTF. The CDR3 DNA, read in part, is TGTGCCTGGTACCGGGACAGACCCTACGAC.

Turning to this clone: From the germline J gene comes the end of the CDR3, since the read stops 3 residues before it. This chain links TRBV7-6 with TRBJ2-2; D gene uncertain. The germline gives CDR1 SGHVS, CDR2 FNYEAQ. The CDR3 extends over 13 amino acids. CDR3 region: CASSRARGEKLFF. The covered CDR3 bases are TGTGCCAGCAGCAGGGCCCGAGGTGAAAAG.

A remark on this clone: The junction does not match germline at one end; this may be a read error. The CDR3 is cut off 3 residues early in the read; its end comes from the germline J gene. The chain has TRBV7-4 and TRBJ2-5; 7 bases are a match to TRBD1. The V gene's germline CDR1 is SGHVT and CDR2 SQSDAQ. The CDR3 loop spans 16 amino acids. The sequenced CDR3 bases are TGTGCCATCAGCTTATCGAGACAGGACAGGCAAGAGACC. This encodes CAISLSRQDRQET. The full CDR3 is CAISLSRQDRQETQYF. The entire variable domain, with the rest obtained from reference TRBV7-4 and TRBJ2-5, is as follows: GAGVSQSPRYKVAKRGRDVALRCDSISGHVTLYWYRQTLGQGSEVLTYSQSDAQRDKSGRPSGRFSAERPERSVSTLKIQRTEQGDSAVYLCAISLSRQDRQETQYFGPGTRLLVL.